The 16 T cell receptor beta chains listed next were all sequenced from one sample in a study of cytomegalovirus exposure and HLA in healthy donors. It was with 60 Vbeta and 13 Jbeta primers that the PCR ran. The repertoire was sequenced with immunoSEQ multiplex PCR; TCRdb's copy has only in-frame clones and lacks some. The sample carries under 150,000 clones, around three quarters recorded once. The sequencing sample was made of PBMCs. The receptor set was obtained from a man aged 40-49 years in good health and CMV-seronegative.

V gene TRBV5-6 combines with J gene TRBJ2-1, with D possibly TRBD1 on 6 matching bases. Germline values: CDR1 SGHDT, CDR2 YYEEEE. The CDR3 contains 17 residues. The V gene lost 4 bases and the J gene lost 0 bases, with 17 bases spanning the gap. CDR3 DNA: TGTGCCAGCAGCAAGAATCAGGGGACCCTCTCCTACAATGAGCAGTTCTTC. It codes for CASSKNQGTLSYNEQFF.

The rearrangement uses TRBV4-3 and TRBJ2-2; perhaps TRBD2 as D (5 bases). Germline values: CDR1 LGHNA, CDR2 YSLEER. This CDR3 region has 14 residues. V was clipped by 1 base and J by 6 bases, with 9 bases between them. The CDR3 DNA reads as TGCGCCAGCAGCCAAGGAGGGCGCGCCGGGGAGCTGTTTTTT. Its translation is CASSQGGRAGELFF.

A few counts support this clone. Other nucleotide sequences from this sample produce the same CDR3. The chain combines TRBV5-4 with TRBJ2-7; the D is unclear. The germline V gene encodes CDR1 SGHNT and CDR2 YYREEE (reference sequence). The CDR3 loop spans 11 amino acids. Trimming stripped 3 bases from V and 4 bases from J, with 5 bases between. As DNA, the CDR3 is TGTGCCAGCAGCTCTCAGTACGAGCAGTACTTC. Protein: CASSSQYEQYF.

The rearrangement joins TRBV5-5 to TRBJ1-5, with 7 bases matching TRBD1. CDR1 SGHKS and CDR2 YYEKEE come from the germline V gene (reference sequence). This CDR3 spans 17 amino acids. The V segment lost 4 bases and the J segment 0 bases; nucleotides outside the gene matches: 10. The CDR3 nucleotides are TGTGCCAGCAGCCCCAGGGACAGCCAATATAGCAATCAGCCCCAGCATTTT. The encoded protein is CASSPRDSQYSNQPQHF.

The J gene is TRBJ1-1, the V gene TRBV13; 8 nucleotides match TRBD1. The CDR3 loop spans 16 amino acids. Per germline, CDR1 PRHDT and CDR2 FYEKMQ (reference sequence). V was clipped by 5 bases and J by 1 base; unmatched bases: 9. CDR3: CASSARTGLPNTEAFF. The CDR3 coding sequence is TGTGCCAGCAGCGCCCGGACAGGGCTACCGAACACTGAAGCTTTCTTT.

The rearrangement uses TRBV29-1 and TRBJ2-3, with D perhaps TRBD2 (6 bases). Germline V gene sequence: CDR1 SQVTM, CDR2 ANQGSEA. V was trimmed by 7 bases and J by 0 bases, leaving 11 bases between them. The length of the CDR3 is 13 residues. The CDR3 bases are TGCAGCGCGAGGGGAGGAAGCACAGATACGCAGTATTTT. Protein sequence: CSARGGSTDTQYF.

The CDR3 DNA reads as TGTGCCAGCAGCCCCTCCGCCGGAGACTACAATGAGCAGTTCTTC. Protein product: CASSPSAGDYNEQFF. V and J are TRBV9 and TRBJ2-1, with D unclear. Germline V gene sequence: CDR1 SGDLS, CDR2 YYNGEE. V shed 4 bases and J shed 3 bases, with 14 bases lying between them. CDR3 length equals 15 residues.

The CDR3 loop is CARSAQGLLSNQPQHF. CDR3 DNA sequence: TGTGCCAGAAGCGCCCAGGGTTTGCTTAGCAATCAGCCCCAGCATTTT. The V gene is TRBV5-3, the J gene TRBJ1-5, with D tentatively TRBD1 (5 bases). TRBV5-3 is an ORF; its function is uncertain. This CDR3 has 16 amino acids. Trimming pared 4 bases from V and 0 bases from J, leaving 14 bases between.

The chain combines TRBV7-9 with TRBJ1-6; the match to TRBD1 covers 7 bases. This CDR3 region has 14 residues. Germline V CDR1 and CDR2: SEHNR, FQNEAQ (reference sequence). J gave up 10 bases and V 5 bases, and 8 bases lay outside the gene matches. CDR3 sequence reads: CASSLQGLGSPLHF. The CDR3 bases are TGTGCCAGCAGCCTACAGGGGCTCGGGTCACCCCTCCACTTT.

The V gene is TRBV6-1, the J gene TRBJ1-3, with 8 bases fitting TRBD1. Germline CDR1 reads MNHNS; CDR2 reads SASEGT. The CDR3 has 15 amino acids. With 7 bases clipped from V and 0 bases from J, the junction kept 5 bases outside the gene matches. CDR3 sequence reads: CASTDREASGNTIYF. CDR3 nucleotide sequence: TGTGCCAGCACGGACAGGGAGGCCTCTGGAAACACCATATATTTT.

The V and J genes are TRBV25-1 and TRBJ2-1; 9 positions agree with TRBD2. This CDR3 region has 15 residues. Germline assignment: CDR1 MGHDK and CDR2 SYGVNS. The J segment lost 7 bases and the V segment lost 6 bases, leaving 10 bases of the junction unmatched. The DNA for the CDR3 is TGTGCCAGCAGGACAGTAGCGGGAGTGGGGAATGAGCAGTTCTTC. Encoded protein: CASRTVAGVGNEQFF.

V and J are TRBV11-2 and TRBJ1-4, with a weak D call TRBD1 (6 bases). Germline CDR1 SGHAT, CDR2 FQNNGV. This CDR3 has 14 residues. The V end lost 5 bases, the J end lost 8 bases, and 15 bases lay between the germline ends. CDR3: CASSPGQIAEKLFF. CDR3 sequence (DNA): TGTGCCAGCAGCCCGGGACAAATAGCGGAAAAACTGTTTTTT.

The DNA of the CDR3 is TGCGCCAGCACCAACAGGGCCACTAATGAAAAACTGTTTTTT. It encodes CASTNRATNEKLFF. The gene calls are TRBV4-1 and TRBJ1-4; TRBD1 might be the D (6 bases). Trimming removed 7 bases at V and 2 bases at J, with 11 bases between. CDR3 length: 14 amino acids. The germline CDR1 and CDR2 sequences are MGHRA and YSYEKL.

In its sample, this clone was seen many times. The chain carries TRBV6-5 and TRBJ1-2; TRBD1 is a possible D gene (5 bases). V lost 7 bases and J 8 bases, leaving 14 bases between the germline ends. The CDR3 length is 12 residues. Germline V gives CDR1 MNHEY, CDR2 SVGAGI. CDR3 sequence (DNA): TGTGCCAGCAAGACAGCCTTTAGAGGCTACACCTTC. It translates to CASKTAFRGYTF.

This clone showed up just a few times. The chain links TRBV29-1 to TRBJ2-3; D is possibly TRBD2 (6 bases). The germline gives CDR1 SQVTM, CDR2 ANQGSEA. The CDR3 length is 12 residues. V was shortened by 8 bases and J by 6 bases, with 15 bases between the two germline ends. Here the CDR3 DNA reads TGCAGCACGGACACCGGGAGTGATACGCAGTATTTT. Protein sequence: CSTDTGSDTQYF.

The CDR3 spells CASSWPDSSSTDTQYF. The CDR3 DNA sequence: TGTGCCAGCAGCTGGCCGGACAGCTCTAGCACAGATACGCAGTATTTT. The gene calls are TRBV5-5 and TRBJ2-3; a weak D match, TRBD1 (6 bases). Germline V gives CDR1 SGHKS, CDR2 YYEKEE (reference sequence). Trimming cost V 3 bases and J 0 bases, with 14 bases left between them. The CDR3 length is 16 residues.